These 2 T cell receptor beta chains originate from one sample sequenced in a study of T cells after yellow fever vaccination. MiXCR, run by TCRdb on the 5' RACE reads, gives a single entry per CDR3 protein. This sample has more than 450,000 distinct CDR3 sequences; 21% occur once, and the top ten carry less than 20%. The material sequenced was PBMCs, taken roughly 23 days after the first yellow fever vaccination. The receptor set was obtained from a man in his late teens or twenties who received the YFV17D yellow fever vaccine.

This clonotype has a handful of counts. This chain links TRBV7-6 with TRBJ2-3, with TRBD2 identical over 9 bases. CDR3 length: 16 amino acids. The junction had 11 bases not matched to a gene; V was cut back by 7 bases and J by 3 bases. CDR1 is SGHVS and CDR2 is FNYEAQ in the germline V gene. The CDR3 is CASKIGPSGVTDTQYF. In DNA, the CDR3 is TGTGCCAGCAAGATCGGGCCTAGCGGGGTTACAGATACGCAGTATTTT.

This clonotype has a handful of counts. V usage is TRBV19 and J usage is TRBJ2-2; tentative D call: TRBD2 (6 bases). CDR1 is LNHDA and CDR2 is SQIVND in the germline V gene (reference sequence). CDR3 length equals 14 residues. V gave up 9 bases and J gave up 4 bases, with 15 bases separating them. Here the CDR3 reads CASEVGGRTGELFF. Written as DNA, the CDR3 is TGTGCCAGCGAGGTCGGGGGACGCACCGGGGAGCTGTTTTTT.